The 29 T cell receptor beta chains presented below share a single source sample, sequenced in a study of blood T cell repertoires in COVID-19. Measured with immunoSEQ multiplex PCR; TCRdb has only the in-frame clones, and not every one. This sample has 250,000 to 300,000 clones, with about nine tenths found just once. Input material: peripheral blood. The receptors shown here come from a man aged 50 or older with acute or convalescent COVID-19.

The chain joins TRBV15 to TRBJ2-7; D perhaps matches TRBD2 (5 bases). The V gene's germline CDR1 is LNHNV and CDR2 YYDKDF (reference sequence). The V end was cut by 0 bases, the J end by 6 bases, with 6 bases between. The CDR3 has 12 residues. CDR3 bases: TGTGCCACCAGCAGAGATCGGGGCGAGCAGTACTTC. This translates into CATSRDRGEQYF.

The chain uses TRBV3-1 (or the pseudogene TRBV3-2) and TRBJ1-4, with TRBD1 identical over 9 bases. The germline gives CDR1 LGHDT, CDR2 YNNKEL (reference sequence). Unmatched junction bases numbered 5, after V lost 4 bases and J lost 5 bases. The CDR3 runs 15 residues. The DNA of the CDR3 is TGTGCCAGCAGCCCTTGGGACAGGGTAAATGAAAAACTGTTTTTT. Its protein product is CASSPWDRVNEKLFF.

V usage is TRBV12-3 or TRBV12-4 and J usage is TRBJ1-2, with unresolved D. The CDR3 loop spans 11 amino acids. V lost 6 bases and J lost 9, with 11 bases in between. The CDR3 sequence: CASSRGWSYTF. As DNA, the CDR3 is TGTGCCAGCAGCCGCGGTTGGAGCTACACCTTC.

V and J are TRBV7-9 and TRBJ2-1, with 9 bases lining up with TRBD2. Germline V gives CDR1 SEHNR, CDR2 FQNEAQ (reference sequence). CDR3 length: 18 residues. Germline trimming cut 5 bases from V and 0 bases from J; bases unmatched to any gene: 11. As DNA, the CDR3 is TGTGCCAGCAGCCCGGGGCTAGCGGGGCGATTCTCCTACAATGAGCAGTTCTTC. It yields the protein CASSPGLAGRFSYNEQFF.

This sequence joins TRBV29-1 and TRBJ1-1, with a tentative D call TRBD1 (5 bases). CDR1 and CDR2 from the germline V gene are SQVTM and ANQGSEA. CDR3 length: 13 residues. V gave up 7 bases and J gave up 5 bases, with 17 bases separating them. CDR3 sequence (DNA): TGCAGCGCACCAGGGTTTTTTGGAACTGAAGCTTTCTTT. Its protein is CSAPGFFGTEAFF.

This chain joins TRBV27 and TRBJ1-1; TRBD1 matches 9 bases. This CDR3 has 13 residues. Germline V CDR1 and CDR2: MNHEY, SMNVEV (reference sequence). The trim removed 2 bases at V and 11 bases at J, leaving 6 bases unmatched. CDR3 loop: CASSLTGQGHAFF. CDR3 DNA sequence: TGTGCCAGCAGTTTAACGGGACAGGGTCACGCTTTCTTT.

The rearrangement uses TRBV9 and TRBJ2-5; 11 bases match TRBD1. CDR1 is SGDLS, CDR2 YYNGEE, per germline. V lost 0 bases, J lost 2 bases, and 3 bases stayed unmatched. The CDR3 consists of 16 residues. The CDR3 DNA sequence: TGTGCCAGCAGCGTAGGAGGACAGGGGGCGCAAGAGACCCAGTACTTC. Translated: CASSVGGQGAQETQYF.

The V call is TRBV19, the J call TRBJ1-6, with 9 bases identical to TRBD1. Per germline, CDR1 LNHDA and CDR2 SQIVND (reference sequence). The junction had 4 bases not matched to a gene; V was cut back by 7 bases and J by 0 bases. The CDR3 contains 16 residues. DNA for the CDR3: TGTGCCAGTACCGGGACAGGGAGCTCCTATAATTCACCCCTCCACTTT. Translation: CASTGTGSSYNSPLHF.

The V call is TRBV9, the J call TRBJ2-2, with a possible D match to TRBD1 (6 bases). V lost 2 bases and J lost 1, with 15 bases in between. Germline V gene sequence: CDR1 SGDLS, CDR2 YYNGEE. CDR3 size: 17 residues. CDR3 sequence: CASSVRAGTLNTGELFF. CDR3 sequence (DNA): TGTGCCAGCAGCGTGAGGGCCGGGACACTGAACACCGGGGAGCTGTTTTTT.

A note on this clone: Other DNA variants within this sample encode the same CDR3. The chain recombines TRBV27 with TRBJ1-2; D remains ambiguous. This CDR3 region has 13 residues. The germline V gene encodes CDR1 MNHEY and CDR2 SMNVEV (reference sequence). V lost 1 base, J lost 2 bases, and 5 bases lay in between. CDR3: CASSLYSNYGYTF. In nucleotides, the CDR3 is TGTGCCAGCAGTTTATACAGCAACTATGGCTACACCTTC.

This chain joins TRBV7-3 and TRBJ2-5; D uncertain. V lost 2 bases, J lost 3 bases, and 7 bases lay in between. CDR1 and CDR2 (germline): SGHTA, FQGTGA. The CDR3 length is 13 residues. CDR3 protein: CASSLAREETQYF. DNA for the CDR3: TGTGCCAGCAGCTTAGCCCGAGAAGAGACCCAGTACTTC.

The rearrangement uses TRBV10-3 and TRBJ1-6; D is unclear. The V end lost 0 bases, the J end lost 10 bases, and 13 bases lay between the germline ends. Germline lookup yields CDR1 ENHRY and CDR2 SYGVKD. CDR3 length equals 15 residues. CDR3 sequence (DNA): TGTGCCATCAGTGAGTCAGGCAGAGACTGGTCACCCCTCCACTTT. Protein: CAISESGRDWSPLHF.

The chain recombines TRBV4-1 with TRBJ1-5, with D possibly being TRBD1 (6 bases). Between the trimmed V and J ends, which lost 2 bases and 7 bases, there was a span of 15 bases. CDR3 length: 15 amino acids. Germline loops: CDR1 MGHRA, CDR2 YSYEKL. CDR3 region: CASSQRGGANQPQHF. In nucleotides, the CDR3 is TGCGCCAGCAGCCAACGGGGGGGGGCCAACCAGCCCCAGCATTTT.

This clone was picked up one time. The gene calls are TRBV2 and TRBJ1-1, with D uncertain. V lost 7 bases to trimming and J lost 2 bases, with 11 bases between them. CDR1 and CDR2 (germline): SNHLY, FYNNEI. This CDR3 contains 13 residues. The CDR3 reads CASTREFNTEAFF. Here the CDR3 DNA reads TGTGCCAGCACCCGGGAGTTCAACACTGAAGCTTTCTTT.

CDR3 bases: TGTGCCAGCGCCACAGGGGGCTTTTACGAGCAGTACTTC. This codes for CASATGGFYEQYF. The V and J genes are TRBV25-1 and TRBJ2-7; TRBD1 aligns across 9 bases. Germline lookup yields CDR1 MGHDK and CDR2 SYGVNS. The CDR3 has 13 amino acids. Trimming cost V 8 bases and J 4 bases; bases outside gene matches: 6.

This chain connects TRBV7-2 to TRBJ1-1; 7 positions agree with TRBD1. Germline V lookup: CDR1 SGHTA, CDR2 FQGNSA. Unmatched junction bases numbered 4, after V lost 5 bases and J lost 1 base. The CDR3 is 14 residues long. CDR3 residues: CASSLQGRNTEAFF. In nucleotides, the CDR3 is TGTGCCAGCAGCCTACAGGGGAGGAACACTGAAGCTTTCTTT.

The chain uses TRBV18 and TRBJ2-7; possible D gene TRBD1, 6 bases. The V gene lost 3 bases and the J gene lost 3 bases, with 18 bases spanning the gap. Germline values: CDR1 KGHSH, CDR2 LQKENI. CDR3 length: 16 residues. The CDR3 DNA reads TGTGCCAGCTCACCCACGGACAGAGTCCTTCGCTACGAGCAGTACTTC. Protein sequence: CASSPTDRVLRYEQYF. Variable domain in full (rest from reference TRBV18 and TRBJ2-7): NAGVMQNPRHLVRRRGQEARLRCSPMKGHSHVYWYRQLPEEGLKFMVYLQKENIIDESGMPKERFSAEFPKEGPSILRIQQVVRGDSAAYFCASSPTDRVLRYEQYFGPGTRLTVT.

The V gene is TRBV5-1, the J gene TRBJ2-7, with 10 positions matching TRBD1. Per the germline V gene, CDR1 is SGHRS and CDR2 is YFSETQ. The CDR3 consists of 14 residues. Trimming at V came to 4 bases and at J to 4 bases, leaving 5 bases not matched to a gene. The CDR3 nucleotides are TGCGCCAGCAGCCATCCGGGACAGGGGTACGAGCAGTACTTC. Its translation: CASSHPGQGYEQYF.

The chain couples TRBV3-1 (or the pseudogene TRBV3-2) to TRBJ1-6; TRBD1 might be the D (5 bases). The CDR3 consists of 18 residues. V gave up 2 bases and J gave up 5 bases, with 19 bases separating them. CDR1 is LGHDT, CDR2 YNNKEL, per germline (reference sequence). DNA of the CDR3: TGTGCCAGCAGCCAATGGTTGCGGCCCTTGACAGATAATTCACCCCTCCACTTT. This gives the protein CASSQWLRPLTDNSPLHF.

The V and J genes are TRBV24-1 and TRBJ1-3, with 12 bases lining up with TRBD1. This CDR3 comprises 19 residues. Germline-derived CDR1 and CDR2 are KGHDR and SFDVKD. V lost 9 bases to trimming and J lost 3 bases; unmatched junction nucleotides: 17. CDR3 in DNA: TGTGCCACCGACATCTCCGACGTGGGACAGGGGGCGAGTGGAAACACCATATATTTT. It translates to CATDISDVGQGASGNTIYF.

V and J are TRBV2 and TRBJ1-6; 7 positions agree with TRBD1. V dropped 2 bases and J dropped 9; count of bases not matched to a gene: 1. This CDR3 has 13 amino acids. Germline V gene data show CDR1 as SNHLY and CDR2 as FYNNEI. The CDR3 loop is CASSERDSSPLHF. CDR3 bases: TGTGCCAGCAGTGAACGGGACAGTTCACCCCTCCACTTT. Variable domain in full (rest from reference TRBV2 and TRBJ1-6): EPEVTQTPSHQVTQMGQEVILRCVPISNHLYFYWYRQILGQKVEFLVSFYNNEISEKSEIFDDQFSVERPDGSNFTLKIRSTKLEDSAMYFCASSERDSSPLHFGNGTRLTVT.

This clone appeared a few times. The gene calls are TRBV19 and TRBJ2-1; 9 positions match TRBD2. Germline assignment: CDR1 LNHDA and CDR2 SQIVND (reference sequence). V lost 3 bases and J lost 8; bases outside the gene matches: 8. The CDR3 loop spans 15 amino acids. The CDR3 DNA reads as TGTGCCAGTAGTATGGGGCGGGGGGGCCTCGATGAGCAGTTCTTC. Amino acids: CASSMGRGGLDEQFF.

The chain is built from TRBV30 and TRBJ1-3; maybe TRBD1 (5 bases). Germline CDR1 GTSNPN, CDR2 SVGIG (reference sequence). The germline V and J ends were trimmed by 3 bases and 3 bases, with 9 bases remaining between them. The CDR3 consists of 13 residues. In DNA form, the CDR3 reads TGTGCCTGGAGCCCGGGGGTTGGAAACACCATATATTTT. Translating it yields CAWSPGVGNTIYF. Based on the CDR3 plus reference TRBV30 and TRBJ1-3, the full variable domain is SQTIHQWPATLVQPVGSPLSLECTVEGTSNPNLYWYRQAAGRGLQLLFYSVGIGQISSEVPQNLSASRPQDRQFILSSKKLLLSDSGFYLCAWSPGVGNTIYFGEGSWLTVV.

Points on this clone: Relative to the germline gene, one junction end is altered; a read error may explain this. The chain has TRBV9 and TRBJ1-1, with a possible D match to TRBD1 (5 bases). The CDR3 length is 16 residues. The germline gives CDR1 SGDLS, CDR2 YYNGEE. Here the CDR3 reads CASSVGEGRPNPEAFF. For the CDR3, the DNA is TGTGCCAGCAGCGTAGGGGAGGGACGCCCGAACCCTGAAGCTTTCTTT.

The V call is TRBV9, the J call TRBJ2-1, with D maybe TRBD2 (5 bases). The CDR3 length is 16 residues. Looked up from germline, CDR1 is SGDLS and CDR2 is YYNGEE. Trimming cost V 1 base and J 1 base, with 12 bases left between them. The CDR3 DNA sequence: TGTGCCAGCAGCGTAATAGGCGGGCCTTCCTACAATGAGCAGTTCTTC. This codes for CASSVIGGPSYNEQFF.

This clone appeared once. V is TRBV7-3 and J is TRBJ1-2, with 10 positions matching TRBD1. CDR1 is SGHTA and CDR2 is FQGTGA in the germline V gene. With V trimmed by 3 bases and J by 3 bases, 4 bases remained unmatched. This CDR3 contains 15 residues. This CDR3 reads CASSFSGTGDYGYTF. In nucleotides, the CDR3 is TGTGCCAGCAGCTTCTCCGGGACAGGGGACTATGGCTACACCTTC.

This clone was counted a single time. CDR3 nucleotide sequence: TGTGCCAGCAGTTACTCCCGGGTGGGTCAAGAGACCCAGTACTTC. Its translation: CASSYSRVGQETQYF. The gene calls are TRBV6-6 and TRBJ2-5; no firm D call. Germline CDR1 reads MNHNY; CDR2 reads SVGAGI (reference sequence). CDR3 size: 15 residues. V lost 0 bases and J 2 bases, leaving 10 bases between the germline ends.

This chain links TRBV3-1 (or the pseudogene TRBV3-2) with TRBJ1-2, with 8 bases aligning to TRBD1. Germline V gene sequence: CDR1 LGHDT, CDR2 YNNKEL (reference sequence). The CDR3 is made up of 15 amino acids. With 4 bases clipped from V and 4 bases from J, the junction kept 8 bases outside the gene matches. The CDR3 sequence: CASSPRTGNFYGYTF. DNA for the CDR3: TGTGCCAGCAGCCCTCGGACAGGGAACTTCTATGGCTACACCTTC.

The chain is built from TRBV7-3 and TRBJ1-5, with 8 bases that match TRBD1. Germline lookup yields CDR1 SGHTA and CDR2 FQGTGA. The CDR3 is made up of 16 amino acids. V gave up 3 bases and J gave up 3 bases; unmatched junction bases: 7. As DNA, the CDR3 is TGTGCCAGCAGCTTTGCGACAGGGGCCCACAATCAGCCCCAGCATTTT. This gives the protein CASSFATGAHNQPQHF.